This record looks at one T cell receptor (beta chain) sequence and its context. The sample originates from a study of control samples from healthy donors and cancer patients. V was trimmed by 6 bases and J by 7 bases, leaving 12 bases between them. This CDR3 is built from 13 residues. Germline V CDR1 and CDR2: MNHEY, SVGAGI. The data were produced by immunoSEQ multiplex PCR, yet TCRdb's version contains in-frame clones alone and is incomplete. The repertoire consists of about 150,000 clones, with about 90% occurring once and the leading ten covering 1.7%. The chain combines TRBV6-5 with TRBJ1-4; perhaps TRBD1 as D (5 bases). Sequenced input: blood. The clonotype comes from a man between 18 and 35 years old in good health. CDR3 sequence: CASRPGGIEKLFF. The CDR3 bases are TGTGCCAGCAGGCCGGGGGGGATTGAAAAACTGTTTTTT.